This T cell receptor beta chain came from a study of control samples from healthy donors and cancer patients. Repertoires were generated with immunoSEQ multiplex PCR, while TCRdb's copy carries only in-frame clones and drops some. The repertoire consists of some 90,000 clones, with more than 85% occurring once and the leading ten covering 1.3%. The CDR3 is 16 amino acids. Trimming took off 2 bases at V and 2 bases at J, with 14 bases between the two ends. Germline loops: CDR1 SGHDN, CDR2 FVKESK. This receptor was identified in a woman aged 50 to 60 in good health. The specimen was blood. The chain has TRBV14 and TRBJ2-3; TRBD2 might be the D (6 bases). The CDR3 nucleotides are TGTGCCAGCAGCCAAAGGCAGGGAGGATCCACAGATACGCAGTATTTT. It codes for CASSQRQGGSTDTQYF.